This T cell receptor (beta chain) stems from a study of blood T cell repertoires in COVID-19. For the study at large: T cells, B-cell-depleted T cells, or PBMCs supplied cDNA or gDNA.

Original analysis: Reference gene primer amplification in the assay estimated nucleated cell counts. The repertoire was sequenced with immunoSEQ multiplex PCR; TCRdb's copy has only in-frame clones and lacks some. V and J calls and clone size come straight from that table; D and trimming were deduced from the DNA. The sample consists of some 370,000 clones, less than 90% of them appearing once. Everyone who took part was roughly 18 to 89 years old, and they came from about two dozen US areas. All recovered Cohort 3 donors got two negative PCRs, got clearance, or saw symptom resolution. The CDR3 is 16 residues long. The junction had 3 bases not matched to a gene; V was cut back by 0 bases and J by 3 bases. The germline gives CDR1 MNHEY, CDR2 SVGEGT.

The V gene is TRBV6-2 or TRBV6-3, the J gene TRBJ2-4; the match to TRBD2 covers 9 bases. This TCR came from a woman between 50 and 59 years old who had recovered from COVID-19. The sequencing sample was made of PBMCs or T cells enriched from blood (not recorded which). CDR3 DNA sequence: TGTGCCAGCAGTTACTCAGGCGGGAGGGGCAAAAACATTCAGTACTTC. Translation: CASSYSGGRGKNIQYF.